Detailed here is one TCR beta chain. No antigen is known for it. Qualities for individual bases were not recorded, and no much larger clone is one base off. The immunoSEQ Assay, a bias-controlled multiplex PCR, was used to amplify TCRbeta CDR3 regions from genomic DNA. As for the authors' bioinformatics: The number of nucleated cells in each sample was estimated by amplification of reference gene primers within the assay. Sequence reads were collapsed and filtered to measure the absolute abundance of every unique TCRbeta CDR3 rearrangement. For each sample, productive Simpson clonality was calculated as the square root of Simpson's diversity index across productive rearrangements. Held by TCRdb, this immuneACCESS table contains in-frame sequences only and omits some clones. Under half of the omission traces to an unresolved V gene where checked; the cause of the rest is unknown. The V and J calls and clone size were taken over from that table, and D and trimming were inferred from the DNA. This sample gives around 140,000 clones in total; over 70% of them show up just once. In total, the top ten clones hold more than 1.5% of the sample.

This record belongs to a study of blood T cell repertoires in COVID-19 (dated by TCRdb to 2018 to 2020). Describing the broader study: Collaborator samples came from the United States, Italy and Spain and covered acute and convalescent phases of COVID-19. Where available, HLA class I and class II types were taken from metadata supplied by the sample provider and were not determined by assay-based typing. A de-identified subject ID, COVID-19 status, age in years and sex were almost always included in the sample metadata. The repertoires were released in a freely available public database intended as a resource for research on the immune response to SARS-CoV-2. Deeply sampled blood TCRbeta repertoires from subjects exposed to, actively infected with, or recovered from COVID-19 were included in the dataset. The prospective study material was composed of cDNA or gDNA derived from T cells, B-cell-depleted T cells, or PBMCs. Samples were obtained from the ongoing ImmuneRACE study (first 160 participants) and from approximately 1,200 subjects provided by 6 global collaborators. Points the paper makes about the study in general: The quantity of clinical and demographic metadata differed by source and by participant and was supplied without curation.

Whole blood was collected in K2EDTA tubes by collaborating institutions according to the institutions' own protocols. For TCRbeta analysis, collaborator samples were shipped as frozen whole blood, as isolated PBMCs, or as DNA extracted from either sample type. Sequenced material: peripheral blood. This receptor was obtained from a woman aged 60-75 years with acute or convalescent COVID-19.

The nucleotide sequence reads as follows: TGTGCCAGTAGTATAGTCTCGGTCGCAACGAACACTGAAGCTTTCTTT. Its protein product is CASSIVSVATNTEAFF. The chain employs TRBV19 and TRBJ1-1; the D gene remains uncertain. CDR1 and CDR2 were assigned from the germline V gene (reference sequence) as LNHDA and SQIVND. V is cut by 1 base and J by 1 base, and the space between the germline ends is 13 bases. From cysteine to phenylalanine, the CDR3 is 16 amino acids long. CDR3 DNA only is kept here, 48 bases in frame from base 1.